The next 24 T cell receptor beta chains were all read from a single sample in a study of blood T cell repertoires in COVID-19. Assay: immunoSEQ multiplex PCR; the TCRdb copy retains only in-frame clones and omits some. Found here are some 110,000 clones, 60% to 85% of them singletons; the top ten hold around 5.9%. Sequenced: peripheral blood. The receptors derive from an older man with acute or convalescent COVID-19.

V and J are TRBV3-1 (or the pseudogene TRBV3-2) and TRBJ2-2; 12 positions match TRBD2. The germline V gene encodes CDR1 LGHDT and CDR2 YNNKEL (reference sequence). The CDR3 consists of 18 residues. With 2 bases clipped from V and 6 bases from J, the junction kept 10 bases outside the gene matches. DNA for the CDR3: TGTGCCAGCAGCCAAAGGTTTCTAGCGGGGGGGAATGCCGGGGAGCTGTTTTTT. It is translated as CASSQRFLAGGNAGELFF.

The V call is TRBV7-9, the J call TRBJ2-1; 7 nucleotides match TRBD2. V lost 4 bases and J lost 14; bases outside the gene matches: 14. Germline CDR1 is SEHNR and CDR2 is FQNEAQ (reference sequence). The CDR3 has 14 amino acids. CDR3 loop: CASSSIAWGGKEFF. The CDR3 region has the DNA TGTGCCAGCAGCTCAATCGCGTGGGGAGGGAAGGAGTTCTTC.

This clone was seen only once. The chain uses TRBV5-1 and TRBJ1-6, with 7 bases fitting TRBD1. The CDR3 totals 16 residues. Germline V gene data show CDR1 as SGHRS and CDR2 as YFSETQ. V shed 4 bases and J 7 bases; nucleotides not matched to a gene: 11. The CDR3 DNA is TGCGCCAGCAGCCCAATGCCAGACAGGGCAAATTCACCCCTCCACTTT. Its translation: CASSPMPDRANSPLHF.

The chain links TRBV7-9 to TRBJ1-4, with 7 bases fitting TRBD1. This CDR3 has 14 amino acids. J was trimmed by 6 bases and V by 5 bases; bases with no gene match: 6. CDR1 and CDR2 from the germline V gene are SEHNR and FQNEAQ (reference sequence). The CDR3 sequence is CASSPGGTDEKLFF. The CDR3 bases are TGTGCCAGCAGCCCAGGGGGGACAGATGAAAAACTGTTTTTT. The full variable domain, its missing parts supplied by reference TRBV7-9 and TRBJ1-4, is DTGVSQNPRHKITKRGQNVTFRCDPISEHNRLYWYRQTLGQGPEFLTYFQNEAQLEKSRLLSDRFSAERPKGSFSTLEIQRTEQGDSAMYLCASSPGGTDEKLFFGSGTQLSVL.

This clone appeared once. The CDR3 nucleotides are TGTGCCAGTAGTGGGAAGGCAGGGGTCCCTGAGCAGTTCTTC. Translation gives CASSGKAGVPEQFF. This sequence joins TRBV19 and TRBJ2-1; tentative D call: TRBD1 (6 bases). V was cut by 5 bases and J by 9 bases, with 17 bases left in between. From germline, CDR1 is LNHDA and CDR2 SQIVND (reference sequence). This CDR3 region has 14 residues.

The rearrangement joins TRBV12-3 or TRBV12-4 to TRBJ2-7; D is unclear. V dropped 8 bases and J dropped 6 bases, with 11 bases sitting between them. The CDR3 contains 11 residues. The CDR3 region is CASAVASEQYF. CDR3 nucleotides: TGTGCCAGCGCGGTCGCCTCCGAGCAGTACTTC.

This chain joins TRBV11-2 and TRBJ2-1; 10 bases align to TRBD1. From germline, CDR1 is SGHAT and CDR2 FQNNGV. The CDR3 spans 17 residues. Unmatched junction bases numbered 9, after V lost 2 bases and J lost 5 bases. Here the CDR3 reads CASSLRYGGQGHNEQFF. CDR3 DNA: TGTGCCAGCAGCTTAAGATATGGGGGACAGGGGCACAATGAGCAGTTCTTC.

The chain combines TRBV27 with TRBJ2-1; D uncertain. The CDR3 extends over 14 amino acids. Germline V gene data show CDR1 as MNHEY and CDR2 as SMNVEV (reference sequence). V was clipped by 6 bases and J by 2 bases, with 11 bases between them. The CDR3 loop is CASSLLDTYNEQFF. Written as DNA, the CDR3 is TGTGCCAGCAGCCTGCTAGATACCTACAATGAGCAGTTCTTC.

This clone was detected ten times or more. The chain recombines TRBV6-1 with TRBJ2-7; the D gene is possibly TRBD1 (6 bases). The CDR3 is 15 amino acids. The germline V gene has CDR1 MNHNS and CDR2 SASEGT. Trimming shortened V by 2 bases and J by 8 bases, and 19 bases separated the two germline ends. CDR3 nucleotide sequence: TGTGCCAGCAGTGAAACCCCTGCAGGGGAACAAAAGCAGTACTTC. This encodes CASSETPAGEQKQYF.

V usage is TRBV24-1 and J usage is TRBJ1-4; 7 bases match TRBD1. The CDR3 loop spans 15 amino acids. Germline V gene data show CDR1 as KGHDR and CDR2 as SFDVKD. Trimming at V came to 1 base and at J to 7 bases, leaving 5 bases not matched to a gene. DNA for the CDR3: TGTGCCACCAGTGATTTTTCGGCAGGGGGTGAAAAACTGTTTTTT. This translates into CATSDFSAGGEKLFF.

This clone came up a few times. This chain links TRBV12-3 or TRBV12-4 with TRBJ1-2; D uncertain. The CDR3 covers 13 residues. Trimming removed 3 bases at V and 7 bases at J, with 12 bases between. In DNA form, the CDR3 reads TGTGCCAGCAGTTTTGGGGAGTTAGGTGGCTACACCTTC. Translated: CASSFGELGGYTF.

V gene TRBV7-8 combines with J gene TRBJ2-7, with D hard to call. The germline gives CDR1 SGHVS, CDR2 FQNEAQ. V was clipped by 2 bases and J by 0 bases, with 5 bases between them. CDR3 length: 13 amino acids. This CDR3 is CASSLRVSYEQYF. The CDR3 DNA reads TGTGCCAGCAGCTTACGCGTCTCCTACGAGCAGTACTTC.

The chain couples TRBV6-4 to TRBJ2-2; the D is unclear. The ends were cut back, 3 bases at V and 0 bases at J, with 11 bases in the middle. In germline, CDR1 is MRHNA, CDR2 SNTAGT. This CDR3 contains 16 residues. CDR3 bases: TGTGCCAGCAGTGAGGAGAGTTCAGCGAACACCGGGGAGCTGTTTTTT. Translating gives CASSEESSANTGELFF.

J is TRBJ1-3 and V is TRBV30; TRBD1 aligns across 8 bases. Per germline, CDR1 GTSNPN and CDR2 SVGIG (reference sequence). With V trimmed by 2 bases and J by 6 bases, 6 bases remained unmatched. CDR3 length equals 14 residues. CDR3 coding DNA: TGTGCCTGGAGTAAACAGGGGGTTAAAAACACCATATATTTT. This gives the protein CAWSKQGVKNTIYF.

The J gene is TRBJ1-4, the V gene TRBV5-6, with D possibly being TRBD1 (6 bases). The CDR3 runs 15 residues. Between the trimmed V and J ends, which lost 8 bases and 7 bases, there was a span of 21 bases. CDR1 is SGHDT, CDR2 YYEEEE, per germline. The CDR3 sequence is CASSYGGALAEKLFF. The CDR3 bases are TGTGCCAGTTCCTACGGGGGGGCGTTGGCTGAAAAACTGTTTTTT.

CDR3: CATHSGGRGNTEAFF. The CDR3 DNA reads TGTGCCACCCATTCAGGGGGGCGCGGGAACACTGAAGCTTTCTTT. J is TRBJ1-1 and V is TRBV15, with TRBD1 matching 7 bases. V lost 8 bases to trimming and J lost 1 base; unmatched junction nucleotides: 10. The CDR3 sequence is 15 residues long. Germline V gene lookup returns CDR1 LNHNV and CDR2 YYDKDF (reference sequence).

The rearrangement links TRBV4-3 to TRBJ2-5; 11 nucleotides match TRBD2. Trimming took 3 bases from V and 1 from J; bases not matched to a gene: 7. Germline V gene sequence: CDR1 LGHNA, CDR2 YSLEER. There are 17 residues in the CDR3. For the CDR3, the DNA is TGCGCCAGCAGCCACCGCCTAGCGGGGGGCTTCCAAGAGACCCAGTACTTC. This translates into CASSHRLAGGFQETQYF.

The rearrangement joins TRBV4-2 to TRBJ2-1, with 10 nucleotides matching TRBD1. Germline V gives CDR1 LGHNA, CDR2 YNFKEQ. The V segment lost 1 base and the J segment 6 bases; nucleotides outside the gene matches: 6. The CDR3 loop spans 16 amino acids. CDR3 nucleotides: TGTGCCAGCAGCCAAGCTCACGGACAGGGGGTCAATGAGCAGTTCTTC. Its translation is CASSQAHGQGVNEQFF.

The chain links TRBV6-5 to TRBJ1-2, with 10 bases identical to TRBD1. V was clipped by 0 bases and J by 4 bases; unmatched bases: 5. The CDR3 is 16 amino acids. CDR1 and CDR2 from the germline V gene are MNHEY and SVGAGI. The CDR3 bases are TGTGCCAGCAGTTACTCCGGGACAGGGGATCGCTATGGCTACACCTTC. As protein: CASSYSGTGDRYGYTF.

The chain combines TRBV5-5 with TRBJ1-3; no firm D call. The CDR3 totals 15 residues. Germline lookup yields CDR1 SGHKS and CDR2 YYEKEE (reference sequence). V dropped 5 bases and J dropped 3 bases, with 15 bases sitting between them. The CDR3 nucleotides read TGTGCCAGCAGTTCAGAGGCGGTCGTTGGAAACACCATATATTTT. Translation gives CASSSEAVVGNTIYF.

The chain joins TRBV24-1 to TRBJ2-7, with 7 bases that match TRBD1. The J segment lost 2 bases and the V segment lost 2 bases, leaving 2 bases of the junction unmatched. This CDR3 comprises 14 residues. Germline V gives CDR1 KGHDR, CDR2 SFDVKD. In nucleotides, the CDR3 is TGTGCCACCAGTGATTCCGGGACAGCCTACGAGCAGTACTTC. Translation gives CATSDSGTAYEQYF.

The chain carries TRBV3-1 (or the pseudogene TRBV3-2) and TRBJ2-2, with a tentative D call TRBD1 (5 bases). Germline-derived CDR1 and CDR2 are LGHDT and YNNKEL (reference sequence). The CDR3 spans 13 residues. Trimming removed 1 base from V and 6 bases from J, with 6 bases in between. CDR3 amino acids: CASSQVGAGELFF. The CDR3 nucleotides are TGTGCCAGCAGCCAAGTAGGGGCCGGGGAGCTGTTTTTT.

The chain employs TRBV3-1 (or the pseudogene TRBV3-2) and TRBJ2-7, with 7 bases identical to TRBD1. The CDR3 length is 16 residues. In germline, CDR1 is LGHDT, CDR2 YNNKEL (reference sequence). J was trimmed by 4 bases and V by 1 base; bases with no gene match: 10. In nucleotides, the CDR3 is TGTGCCAGCAGCCAAGCCCTGACAGGGTATTATTACGAGCAGTACTTC. It yields the protein CASSQALTGYYYEQYF.

In its sample, this clone was seen a few times. The CDR3 nucleotides are TGTGCCAGCAGTGACGGGGGGCGCGGTCAGCCCCAGCATTTT. Its protein is CASSDGGRGQPQHF. This chain links TRBV2 with TRBJ1-5, with a possible D match to TRBD1 (6 bases). The CDR3 length is 14 residues. In germline, CDR1 is SNHLY, CDR2 FYNNEI. V lost 3 bases and J 6 bases, leaving 12 bases between the germline ends.